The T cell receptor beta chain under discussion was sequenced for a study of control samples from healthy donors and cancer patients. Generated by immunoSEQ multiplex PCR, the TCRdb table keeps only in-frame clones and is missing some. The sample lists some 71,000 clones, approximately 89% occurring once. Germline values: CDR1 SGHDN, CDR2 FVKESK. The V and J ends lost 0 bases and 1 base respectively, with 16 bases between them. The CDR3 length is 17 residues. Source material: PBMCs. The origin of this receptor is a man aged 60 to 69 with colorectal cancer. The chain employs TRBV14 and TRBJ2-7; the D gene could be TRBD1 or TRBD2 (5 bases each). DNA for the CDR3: TGTGCCAGCAGCCAAGATATGGGACCCCTATATTCCTACGAGCAGTACTTC. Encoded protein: CASSQDMGPLYSYEQYF.